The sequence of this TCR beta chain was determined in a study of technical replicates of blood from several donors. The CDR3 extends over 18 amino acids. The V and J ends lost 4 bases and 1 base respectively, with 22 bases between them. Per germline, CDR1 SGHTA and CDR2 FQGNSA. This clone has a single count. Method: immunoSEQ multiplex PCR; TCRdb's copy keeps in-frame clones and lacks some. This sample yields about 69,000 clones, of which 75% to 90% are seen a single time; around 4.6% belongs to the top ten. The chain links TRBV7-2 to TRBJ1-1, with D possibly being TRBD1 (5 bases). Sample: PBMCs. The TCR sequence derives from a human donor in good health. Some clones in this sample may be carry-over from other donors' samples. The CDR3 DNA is TGTGCCAGCAGCTCAGTCCCGGGACGGAGGGTCCCGAACACTGAAGCTTTCTTT. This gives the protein CASSSVPGRRVPNTEAFF. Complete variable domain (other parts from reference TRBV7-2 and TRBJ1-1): GAGVSQSPSNKVTEKGKDVELRCDPISGHTALYWYRQSLGQGLEFLIYFQGNSAPDKSGLPSDRFSAERTGGSVSTLTIQRTQQEDSAVYLCASSSVPGRRVPNTEAFFGQGTRLTVV.